What follows describes a single T cell receptor beta chain. The data originate from a study of blood T cell repertoires in COVID-19. For the study at large: T cells, B-cell-depleted T cells, or PBMCs supplied cDNA or gDNA.

CDR1 and CDR2 from the germline V gene are LGHDT and YNNKEL (reference sequence). The CDR3 runs to 15 residues. V shed 1 base and J shed 1 base, with 8 bases lying between them. Assignment of participants to cohorts was predicated upon participant-reported clinical history. Two negative PCRs, clearance, or symptom resolution were required of recovered Cohort 3 donors. Some clones are missing from TCRdb's copy, which holds only in-frame ones; the method was immunoSEQ multiplex PCR. The sample shows around 360,000 clones, over 75% of them seen only once. The rearrangement uses TRBV3-1 (or the pseudogene TRBV3-2) and TRBJ1-5, with D tentatively TRBD1 (5 bases). The clonotype was recovered from a woman in her twenties or thirties who had recovered from COVID-19. What was sequenced was PBMCs or T cells enriched from blood (not recorded which). The CDR3 DNA reads TGTGCCAGCAGCCAAGTCAGGGTGAGCAATCAGCCCCAGCATTTT. It codes for CASSQVRVSNQPQHF.